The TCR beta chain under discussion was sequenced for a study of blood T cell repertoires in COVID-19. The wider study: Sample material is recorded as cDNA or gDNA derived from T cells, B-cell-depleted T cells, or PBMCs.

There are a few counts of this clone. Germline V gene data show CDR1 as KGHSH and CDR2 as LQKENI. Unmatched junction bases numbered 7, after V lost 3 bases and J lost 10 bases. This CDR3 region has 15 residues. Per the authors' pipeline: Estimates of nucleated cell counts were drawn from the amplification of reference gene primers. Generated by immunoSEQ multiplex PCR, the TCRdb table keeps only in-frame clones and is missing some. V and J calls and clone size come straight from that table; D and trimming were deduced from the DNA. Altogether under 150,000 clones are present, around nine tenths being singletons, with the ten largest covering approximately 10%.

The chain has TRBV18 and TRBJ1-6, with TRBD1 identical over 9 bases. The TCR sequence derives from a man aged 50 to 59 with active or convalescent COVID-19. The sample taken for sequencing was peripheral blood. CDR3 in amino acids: CASSPTGTGNSPLHF. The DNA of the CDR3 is TGTGCCAGCTCACCTACCGGGACAGGGAACTCACCCCTCCACTTT.